The present entry profiles one T cell receptor (beta chain) with its context. CDR1 LNHNV and CDR2 YYDKDF come from the germline V gene (reference sequence). Trimming left V 0 bases short and J 14 bases short, with 16 bases between. The CDR3 runs 13 residues. This entry belongs to a study of T-cell memory formation after mild COVID-19. TCRdb fed the 5' RACE reads into MiXCR, producing one record per CDR3 protein. The table records roughly 450,000 distinct CDR3 sequences, roughly 18% of them present only once. This receptor was identified in an adult woman who had mild COVID-19 (a few samples of this study predate the infection). Cell type and time point are not known. Sequencing was performed on PBMCs or a T cell subset sorted from them (not recorded which). The chain carries TRBV15 and TRBJ1-2; D might be TRBD1 (5 bases). As DNA, the CDR3 is TGTGCCACCAGCAGAGATCGTATTGGAGGGGAGACCTTC. Residues: CATSRDRIGGETF.